The 21 T cell receptor beta chains reported below all come from one sample, sequenced in a study of blood T cell repertoires in COVID-19 (dated by TCRdb to 2018 to 2020). Library preparation employed the immunoSEQ multiplex PCR assay. TCRdb obtained this table from immuneACCESS and retained in-frame rearrangements with V and J assigned. These tables miss some clones; where compared with another copy, unresolved V genes account for less than half of the shortfall, and the remainder is unexplained. This sample gives approximately 250,000 clones in total; approximately 87% of them show up just once. Around 7.8% of the sample comes from the top ten. The specimen sequenced was peripheral blood. The receptors here all came from a human donor in a cohort sampled during active COVID-19.

By its share, this clone is large. The chain's CDR3 is CASSFSDGQAGSWANYGYTF. In DNA form, the CDR3 reads TGTGCCAGCAGCTTCTCTGACGGACAGGCGGGATCATGGGCTAACTATGGCTACACCTTC. The V and J genes are TRBV5-4 and TRBJ1-2; 7 positions agree with TRBD1. Germline CDR1 and CDR2: SGHNT and YYREEE (reference sequence). Unmatched junction bases numbered 19, after V lost 2 bases and J lost 0 bases. This CDR3 spans 20 amino acids.

The gene calls are TRBV7-6 and TRBJ2-1; unclear D gene. The CDR3 consists of 15 residues. V was shortened by 1 base and J by 5 bases, with 12 bases between the two germline ends. CDR1 is SGHVS, CDR2 FNYEAQ, per germline. CDR3 in amino acids: CASSLDQSADNEQFF. DNA for the CDR3: TGTGCCAGCAGCTTAGACCAGAGCGCGGACAATGAGCAGTTCTTC.

This clone was picked up many times. The rearrangement links TRBV13 to TRBJ2-7; tentative D call: TRBD2 (6 bases). This CDR3 has 13 amino acids. Germline lookup yields CDR1 PRHDT and CDR2 FYEKMQ (reference sequence). V was pared by 0 bases and J by 12 bases, with 15 bases between. The CDR3 region is CASSLGGTGLLYF. The CDR3 DNA sequence: TGTGCCAGCAGCTTAGGAGGTACGGGACTCTTGTACTTC.

The chain carries TRBV15 and TRBJ1-2, with D uncertain. This CDR3 region has 16 residues. Germline V gene sequence: CDR1 LNHNV, CDR2 YYDKDF (reference sequence). Between the trimmed V and J ends, which lost 0 bases and 5 bases, there was a span of 16 bases. CDR3 nucleotide sequence: TGTGCCACCAGCAGAGAGGAGCGACCGGGAGGGTATGGCTACACCTTC. The encoded protein is CATSREERPGGYGYTF.

The chain employs TRBV5-1 and TRBJ2-3; 9 positions agree with TRBD2. Germline CDR1 is SGHRS and CDR2 is YFSETQ. This CDR3 spans 16 amino acids. J lost 1 base, V lost 4 bases, and 7 bases had no gene match. As DNA, the CDR3 is TGCGCCAGCAGCCCCGGACTAGCGTCTGGCACAGATACGCAGTATTTT. Translation gives CASSPGLASGTDTQYF.

J is TRBJ1-2 and V is TRBV19, with 9 bases aligning to TRBD1. The CDR3 contains 13 residues. Germline lookup yields CDR1 LNHDA and CDR2 SQIVND (reference sequence). CDR3 coding DNA: TGTGCTTGCCGGACAGGGGTTTTTTATGGCTACACCTTC. Residues: CACRTGVFYGYTF.

The chain uses TRBV7-6 and TRBJ2-3; 9 nucleotides match TRBD2. V dropped 6 bases and J dropped 3; count of bases not matched to a gene: 7. Germline V lookup: CDR1 SGHVS, CDR2 FNYEAQ. The CDR3 has 15 residues. The CDR3 DNA reads TGTGCCAGCAGTAATAGCGGGAGTGGGACAGATACGCAGTATTTT. Translation: CASSNSGSGTDTQYF.

V usage is TRBV18 and J usage is TRBJ1-1; the match to TRBD1 covers 7 bases. With V trimmed by 3 bases and J by 7 bases, 8 bases remained unmatched. Per the germline V gene, CDR1 is KGHSH and CDR2 is LQKENI. The CDR3 runs 14 residues. The CDR3: CASSPQGGAGEAFF. Here the CDR3 DNA reads TGTGCCAGCTCACCCCAAGGGGGCGCAGGTGAAGCTTTCTTT.

The rearrangement joins TRBV5-1 to TRBJ2-7; no firm D call. The V and J ends lost 1 base and 3 bases respectively, with 5 bases between them. Germline CDR1 is SGHRS and CDR2 is YFSETQ. The CDR3 length is 12 residues. Here the CDR3 DNA reads TGCGCCAGCAGCTTGACAGACTACGAGCAGTACTTC. Residues: CASSLTDYEQYF.

This clone was seen only once. The sample has other DNA sequences that encode this CDR3 too. This chain joins TRBV6-5 and TRBJ2-2; 7 bases match TRBD1. CDR3 length: 15 amino acids. The germline CDR1 and CDR2 sequences are MNHEY and SVGAGI. V shed 7 bases and J 0 bases; nucleotides not matched to a gene: 5. The CDR3 DNA sequence: TGTGCCAGCACACCGGGACAGCCGAACACCGGGGAGCTGTTTTTT. Its protein is CASTPGQPNTGELFF.

The gene calls are TRBV5-4 and TRBJ2-1; D is perhaps TRBD2 (6 bases). Trimming cost V 4 bases and J 0 bases, with 14 bases left between them. Germline CDR1 SGHNT, CDR2 YYREEE (reference sequence). CDR3 length: 16 residues. DNA of the CDR3: TGTGCCAGCAGCCGGGACTCCGGTAGCTCCTACAATGAGCAGTTCTTC. It specifies CASSRDSGSSYNEQFF.

V is TRBV20-1 and J is TRBJ2-5, with 11 positions matching TRBD2. Losses at the gene ends were 6 bases for V and 1 base for J; bases not matched to a gene: 10. The CDR3 has 16 residues. The germline V gene encodes CDR1 DFQATT and CDR2 SNEGSKA (reference sequence). The DNA of the CDR3 is TGCAGTGCCAGTCTAGCGGGGGGTCTAATCCAAGAGACCCAGTACTTC. Encoded protein: CSASLAGGLIQETQYF.

The rearrangement uses TRBV5-3 and TRBJ2-5; 8 bases map to TRBD2. TRBV5-3 falls under the ORF class, with uncertain function. This CDR3 comprises 16 residues. The V segment lost 0 bases and the J segment 5 bases; nucleotides outside the gene matches: 9. The CDR3 loop is CARSLGRGVVSETQYF. CDR3 sequence (DNA): TGTGCCAGAAGCTTGGGGCGGGGGGTGGTTTCTGAGACCCAGTACTTC.

The J gene is TRBJ2-7, the V gene TRBV10-2; TRBD2 is a possible D gene (6 bases). There are 14 residues in the CDR3. V was trimmed by 2 bases and J by 2 bases, leaving 10 bases between them. In germline, CDR1 is WSHSY, CDR2 SAAADI. The CDR3 nucleotides read TGCGCCAGCAGTGAGCTGGCGGGAACCTACGAGCAGTACTTC. The encoded protein is CASSELAGTYEQYF.

This chain uses TRBV4-1 with TRBJ2-7; 7 bases agree with TRBD2. After removal of 2 bases from V and 2 bases from J, the junction contained 18 bases not matched to a gene. This CDR3 is built from 19 residues. In germline, CDR1 is MGHRA, CDR2 YSYEKL. The CDR3 region has the DNA TGCGCCAGCAGCCAAAAGCCCTTAACTAGCGACTCTCTAACCTACGAGCAGTACTTC. It specifies CASSQKPLTSDSLTYEQYF.

The DNA of the CDR3 is TGTGCCAGCTCACTCGGACAGGGGCTAGGGTACGAGCAGTACTTC. It specifies CASSLGQGLGYEQYF. The chain recombines TRBV18 with TRBJ2-7; 9 positions agree with TRBD1. Looked up from germline, CDR1 is KGHSH and CDR2 is LQKENI. This CDR3 has 15 residues. With 4 bases clipped from V and 4 bases from J, the junction kept 8 bases outside the gene matches.

This clone was detected only once. The chain is built from TRBV30 and TRBJ1-5; maybe TRBD1 (5 bases). There are 17 residues in the CDR3. Trimming left V 2 bases short and J 0 bases short, with 17 bases between. Germline V lookup: CDR1 GTSNPN, CDR2 SVGIG (reference sequence). The DNA of the CDR3 is TGTGCCTGGAGTTCGTGGGCACAGGATGATAGCAATCAGCCCCAGCATTTT. Residues: CAWSSWAQDDSNQPQHF.

The chain carries TRBV20-1 and TRBJ2-3; D not certain. The CDR3 is made up of 13 amino acids. With 3 bases removed from V and 0 bases from J, the gap between germline ends came to 7 bases. Germline CDR1 and CDR2: DFQATT and SNEGSKA (reference sequence). The CDR3 DNA is TGCAGTGCTAGTTCCATTAGCACAGATACGCAGTATTTT. Translation gives CSASSISTDTQYF.

The V call is TRBV28, the J call TRBJ2-2; perhaps TRBD1 as D (6 bases). CDR3 length: 14 residues. Per the germline V gene, CDR1 is MDHEN and CDR2 is SYDVKM. V gave up 6 bases and J gave up 2 bases, with 10 bases separating them. CDR3 DNA: TGTGCCAGCAGGGGCAGGGGTAACACCGGGGAGCTGTTTTTT. Translating it yields CASRGRGNTGELFF.

The chain is built from TRBV19 and TRBJ1-1; 8 positions match TRBD1. Germline lookup yields CDR1 LNHDA and CDR2 SQIVND (reference sequence). J lost 11 bases, V lost 2 bases, and 10 bases had no gene match. This CDR3 comprises 14 residues. The CDR3 protein is CASSIREQGAGAFF. In nucleotides, the CDR3 is TGTGCCAGTAGTATAAGGGAGCAGGGGGCCGGTGCTTTCTTT.

This clone was recorded a few times. The V call is TRBV5-1, the J call TRBJ2-7; weak D call: TRBD1 (5 bases). Trimming cost V 0 bases and J 0 bases, with 7 bases left between them. This CDR3 has 14 residues. Germline CDR1 reads SGHRS; CDR2 reads YFSETQ. The CDR3 protein is CASSLGGSSYEQYF. CDR3 bases: TGCGCCAGCAGCTTGGGGGGCAGCTCCTACGAGCAGTACTTC.